Listed below are T cell receptor beta chains from one sample, sequenced in a study of blood T cell repertoires in COVID-19. Only in-frame clones appear in the TCRdb table, and some are missing; sequencing was by immunoSEQ multiplex PCR. Found here are about 120,000 clones, around nine tenths of them singletons; the top ten hold about 2%. Material: peripheral blood. All receptors derive from a woman aged 45-65 years with acute or convalescent COVID-19. CDR3s leave out the opening cysteine and the closing phenylalanine or tryptophan. Fields, in order: D gene, V gene, J gene, CDR3 protein. A D gene is named only where the DNA matches it firmly.

NA,TRBV7-2,TRBJ2-7,ASSPGGQGKGEQY
TRBD2,TRBV7-9,TRBJ2-5,ASGGLAETQY
NA,TRBV6-5,TRBJ1-2,ASSYYAGFFNYGYT
NA,TRBV5-6,TRBJ2-3,ASSLYYTDTQY
NA,TRBV18,TRBJ1-5,ASSTNSNQPQH
NA,TRBV5-5,TRBJ2-2,ASREFANTGELF
TRBD1,TRBV19,TRBJ1-2,ASSIPPGQGLYGYT
TRBD2,TRBV3-1/TRBV3-2,TRBJ2-5,ASSLQGLAGPTRRTQY
TRBD2,TRBV18,TRBJ2-2,ASSPSGMNTGELF
NA,TRBV10-3,TRBJ2-2,AISVLDTNTGELF
TRBD2,TRBV27,TRBJ2-1,ASSLAGTYGEQF
NA,TRBV6-2/TRBV6-3,TRBJ1-5,ASSYSRGSNQPQH
TRBD2,TRBV7-9,TRBJ2-1,ASSSPGLDYSEQF
TRBD1,TRBV11-3,TRBJ1-4,ASTDRGESEKLF
NA,TRBV30,TRBJ1-1,AWSPFEGGAEAF
NA,TRBV7-2,TRBJ2-1,ASSRGASGSEQF
TRBD1,TRBV9,TRBJ1-4,ASSGTGEKLF
NA,TRBV19,TRBJ1-1,ASSNLRESRTEAF
NA,TRBV2,TRBJ1-1,ASGGTEAF
NA,TRBV3-1/TRBV3-2,TRBJ2-5,ASSQGPAETQY
NA,TRBV30,TRBJ2-3,AWSVQEGTDTQY
NA,TRBV6-5,TRBJ1-2,ASSKPGRGYT
TRBD1,TRBV6-2/TRBV6-3,TRBJ1-4,ASSYDRDHEKLF
TRBD1,TRBV19,TRBJ1-2,ASTSTDREGGYT
NA,TRBV10-2,TRBJ2-7,ASVGTSSLEQY
TRBD1,TRBV5-8,TRBJ2-5,ASNRGSQETQY
NA,TRBV12-3/TRBV12-4,TRBJ2-3,ASLPLERDTQY
NA,TRBV7-9,TRBJ2-2,ASSHPLSGTGELF
NA,TRBV29-1,TRBJ1-1,SVATGLEAF
NA,TRBV24-1,TRBJ2-5,ATSDLGHEETQY
TRBD2,TRBV24-1,TRBJ2-3,ATASGGATDTQY
TRBD1,TRBV2,TRBJ1-5,ASIFDREHQPQH
NA,TRBV7-9,TRBJ1-1,ASSLQWEAF
NA,TRBV19,TRBJ2-4,ASSKQVTKNIQY
NA,TRBV6-5,TRBJ1-1,ASRTSANTEAF
NA,TRBV5-1,TRBJ1-1,ASSLRVNTEAF
TRBD1,TRBV6-5,TRBJ1-2,ASSTGGDYGYT
TRBD2,TRBV5-1,TRBJ2-5,ASRGDGSGGETQY
NA,TRBV6-5,TRBJ2-7,ASSSGYSEQY
TRBD1,TRBV19,TRBJ2-7,ASSNWDRGYEQY
TRBD1,TRBV29-1,TRBJ2-2,SVEGQDTGELF
NA,TRBV11-2,TRBJ1-6,ASSRGPNSPLH
TRBD2,TRBV24-1,TRBJ2-5,ATSDPLAGGKETQY
TRBD2,TRBV6-5,TRBJ2-1,ASSYAGGSYNEQF
NA,TRBV6-2/TRBV6-3,TRBJ1-2,ASSYDRTRYGYT
TRBD1,TRBV7-9,TRBJ1-1,ASSSGQVGDTEAF
NA,TRBV9,TRBJ1-1,ASSVATFTEAF
TRBD1,TRBV19,TRBJ1-4,ASSVPGQGAEKLF
TRBD1,TRBV7-9,TRBJ2-4,ASSLLDRGNIQY
TRBD1,TRBV29-1,TRBJ2-5,SGSTGGKETQY